This is a list of T cell receptor beta chains from one sample in a study of early T cells in non-severe SARS-CoV-2 infection. MiXCR was run by TCRdb on the 5' RACE reads, yielding one entry per CDR3 protein. This sample has over 45,000 distinct CDR3 sequences, with around 5.6% found just once. The sample taken for sequencing was whole blood. The receptors stem from an adult who was a healthcare worker with PCR-confirmed SARS-CoV-2 infection or an uninfected control (not recorded which). CDR3s include the opening cysteine and the closing phenylalanine or tryptophan. D genes are given only for firm matches. Only some rows state a clone size, as once, few, many or a class for expanded clones.

j_call,clone_size,v_call,d_call,cdr3_nt,cdr3_aa
TRBJ2-6,many,TRBV20-1,TRBD2,TGCAGTGCTAGAGATAGCGGGAGGCCATCCTCTGGGGCCAACGTCCTGACTTTC,CSARDSGRPSSGANVLTF
TRBJ2-7,few,TRBV6-5,-,TGTGCCAGCAGTTATGGATGGGTCGCCTACGAGCAGTACTTC,CASSYGWVAYEQYF
TRBJ2-1,many,TRBV30,-,TGTGCCTGGAGTAGGAACGTGGAGCAGTTCTTC,CAWSRNVEQFF
TRBJ2-1,many,TRBV5-1,-,TGCGCCAGCAGCCCTCAGCAGGGAGCTCCTTATGAGCAGTTCTTC,CASSPQQGAPYEQFF
TRBJ1-1,many,TRBV20-1,TRBD1,TGCAGTGCTAGCGAGGGGGCCCTTTTGAACACTGAAGCTTTCTTT,CSASEGALLNTEAFF
TRBJ1-3,-,TRBV29-1,-,TGCAGCGCGTTCTCTCCTGGAAACACCATATATTTT,CSAFSPGNTIYF
TRBJ2-3,-,TRBV3-1,-,TGTGCCAGCAGCCAAGATTTTCGGGTAGTGGGAGATACGCAGTATTTT,CASSQDFRVVGDTQYF
TRBJ2-7,few,TRBV29-1,TRBD1,TGCAGCGAGATGGGGACAGGGGGCTATTCCGAATTCTACGAGCAGTACTTC,CSEMGTGGYSEFYEQYF
TRBJ2-7,many,TRBV18,TRBD2,TGTGCCGCGGGAGCGGGAGCCGCGCAGCACTACGAGCAGTACTTC,CAAGAGAAQHYEQYF
TRBJ1-5,many,TRBV6-1,-,TGTGCCAGCACCACCCGAACTTACAGGGTCCCTCGGGCCCAGCATTTT,CASTTRTYRVPRAQHF
TRBJ1-5,-,TRBV2,TRBD1,TGTGCCAGCAGTGACTTACTTGGGACAGGGGGAACGAGTCAGCCCCAGCATTTT,CASSDLLGTGGTSQPQHF
TRBJ2-5,many,TRBV5-1,-,TGCGCCAGCAGCTTGTCCGGGCGGTGGGAGACCCAGTACTTC,CASSLSGRWETQYF
TRBJ2-3,many,TRBV19,-,TGTGCCAGTAGTCCGACGGCAGATACGCAGTATTTT,CASSPTADTQYF
TRBJ2-1,-,TRBV11-2,-,TGTGCCAGCAGCTTAGGGGTGAATGAGCAGTTCTTC,CASSLGVNEQFF
TRBJ1-5,many,TRBV12-3/TRBV12-4,-,TGTGCCAGCAGCGATTCGGGGGCTGGCCAGCCCCAGCATTTT,CASSDSGAGQPQHF
TRBJ2-1,-,TRBV5-4,-,TGTGCCAGCAGCTTGCGGTCGGCCCGAGAGCAGTTCTTC,CASSLRSAREQFF
TRBJ2-1,many,TRBV10-3,TRBD2,TGTGCCATCAGTGGGTCGGATAGCGGGGGGGCCGACAATGAGCAGTTCTTC,CAISGSDSGGADNEQFF
TRBJ2-3,many,TRBV29-1,-,TGCAGCGTTGGGGGTCCCAGGGCGCCGACTACTAGCACAGATACGCAGTATTTT,CSVGGPRAPTTSTDTQYF
TRBJ1-2,many,TRBV7-2,-,TGTGCCAGCAGCTTAGAGGCGGGCTATGGCTACACCTTC,CASSLEAGYGYTF
TRBJ1-4,many,TRBV6-6,TRBD1,TGTGCCAGCAGTTCCGGGACAGGGGCCCTTTCGAAAAAACTGTTTTTT,CASSSGTGALSKKLFF
TRBJ1-5,-,TRBV5-1,TRBD1,TGCGCCAGCAGCTCCAGGGGGGATCAGCCCCAGCATTTT,CASSSRGDQPQHF
TRBJ2-1,many,TRBV7-2,TRBD2,TGTGCCAGCAGCTTAGAAGGGACTAGCGGATACAATGAGCAGTTCTTC,CASSLEGTSGYNEQFF
TRBJ2-2,-,TRBV4-3,TRBD2,TGCGCCAGCAGCCAAGAGGGAAGCGGGGGTCCGACCGGGGAGCTGTTTTTT,CASSQEGSGGPTGELFF
TRBJ2-1,many,TRBV12-3/TRBV12-4,-,TGTGCCAGCACCCCCGAGGGGTGGGATGAGCAGTTCTTC,CASTPEGWDEQFF
TRBJ2-7,many,TRBV5-1,-,TGCGCCAGCAGCGTCGGCAGATCCTACGAGCAGTACTTC,CASSVGRSYEQYF
TRBJ2-3,many,TRBV20-1,TRBD1,TGCAGTGCTAGAGGAGGACAGGGGACGACAGATACGCAGTATTTT,CSARGGQGTTDTQYF
TRBJ2-3,many,TRBV4-1,TRBD1,TGCGCCAGCAGCCAAGAAGGACAGGACCCAGATACGCAGTATTTT,CASSQEGQDPDTQYF
TRBJ2-1,few,TRBV6-6,TRBD1,TGTGCCAGCAGCACACCTGCCCGACAGGGACCGTACAATGAGCAGTTCTTC,CASSTPARQGPYNEQFF
TRBJ2-3,many,TRBV7-2,TRBD2,TGTGCCAGCAGCTCCCCCCAGCGGGAGGGCCGGTATACGCAGTATTTT,CASSSPQREGRYTQYF
TRBJ1-1,many,TRBV7-2,TRBD1,TGTGCCAGCAGCTTCTCTGACAGGGGCACTGAAGCTTTCTTT,CASSFSDRGTEAFF
TRBJ2-3,few,TRBV7-8,TRBD2,TGTGCCAGCAGCTTAGGGACTAGCGGGAGAGGCGCAGATACGCAGTATTTT,CASSLGTSGRGADTQYF
TRBJ2-3,many,TRBV20-1,TRBD2,TGCAGTGGCGCGGGGGACACAGATACGCAGTATTTT,CSGAGDTDTQYF
TRBJ1-2,many,TRBV13,-,TGTGCCAGCAGCTTAGACGGGCGCCACACCTTC,CASSLDGRHTF
TRBJ1-1,many,TRBV10-3,TRBD1,TGTGCCATCAGCACGACAGGGTCCGACACTGAAGCTTTCTTT,CAISTTGSDTEAFF
TRBJ2-5,few,TRBV20-1,TRBD2,TGCAGTGCTAGGCTGTCTAGCGGAGGAGGGCCCCAGTACTTC,CSARLSSGGGPQYF
TRBJ2-2,many,TRBV6-4,TRBD2,TGTGCCAGCAGTGACGGGAGGGACACCGGGGAGCTGTTTTTT,CASSDGRDTGELFF
TRBJ2-5,few,TRBV5-4,-,TGTGCCAGCAGGACCGCAGGACCCGGGACCCAGTACTTC,CASRTAGPGTQYF
TRBJ2-7,-,TRBV9,-,TGTGCCAGCAGCGTAGGCCAGTCGGGCGAGCAGTACTTC,CASSVGQSGEQYF
TRBJ2-5,many,TRBV24-1,TRBD1,TGTGCCACCATGGTACAGGGGCCTTATTTGGAAGAGACCCAGTACTTC,CATMVQGPYLEETQYF
TRBJ1-3,many,TRBV20-1,TRBD1,TGCAGTGCCCCGGACAGGGGGCCAGGAAACACCATATATTTT,CSAPDRGPGNTIYF
TRBJ2-5,many,TRBV6-5,TRBD1,TGTGCCAGCAGAAGACAGGGCCAAGAGACCCAGTACTTC,CASRRQGQETQYF
TRBJ2-3,many,TRBV20-1,-,TGCAGTGCTAGCCCCCCAGGGAGGGGGTTCGATACGCAGTATTTT,CSASPPGRGFDTQYF
TRBJ2-2,many,TRBV14,-,TGTGCCAGCAGCCGACAGCCCACCGGGACCGGGGAGCTGTTTTTT,CASSRQPTGTGELFF
TRBJ2-5,-,TRBV6-5,-,TGTGCCAGCAGGTCAGGCGGGGAAGAGACCCAGTACTTC,CASRSGGEETQYF
TRBJ2-1,-,TRBV7-9,TRBD1,TGTGCCAGCAGCTTGGGGGGACAGGGGTCCAACCACAATGAGCAGTTCTTC,CASSLGGQGSNHNEQFF